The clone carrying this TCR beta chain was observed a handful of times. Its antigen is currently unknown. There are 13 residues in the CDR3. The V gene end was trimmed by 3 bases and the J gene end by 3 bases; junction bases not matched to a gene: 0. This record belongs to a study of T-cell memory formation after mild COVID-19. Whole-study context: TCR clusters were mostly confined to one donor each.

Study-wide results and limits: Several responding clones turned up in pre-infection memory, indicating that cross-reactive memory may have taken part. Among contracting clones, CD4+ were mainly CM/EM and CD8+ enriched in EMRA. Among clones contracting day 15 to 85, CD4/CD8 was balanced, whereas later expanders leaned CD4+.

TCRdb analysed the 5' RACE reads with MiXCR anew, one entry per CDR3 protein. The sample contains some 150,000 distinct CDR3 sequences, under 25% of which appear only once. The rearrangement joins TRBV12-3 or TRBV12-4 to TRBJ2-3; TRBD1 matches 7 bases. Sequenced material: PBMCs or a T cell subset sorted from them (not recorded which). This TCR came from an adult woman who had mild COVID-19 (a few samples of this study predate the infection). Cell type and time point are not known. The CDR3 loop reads CASSFRGTDTQYF. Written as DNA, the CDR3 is TGTGCCAGCAGTTTCAGGGGGACAGATACGCAGTATTTT.